This is a list of T cell receptor beta chains from one sample in a study of regulatory T cells in long-lasting Graves disease. Using its own MiXCR run on the multiplex PCR reads, TCRdb lists one record per CDR3 protein. The table has about 560,000 distinct CDR3 sequences, about 16% seen once. This sample was shared with a second study, whose subject was T cells in Graves' hyperthyroidism and ophthalmopathy.

Source: peripheral blood mononuclear cells (PBMCs), taken at new diagnosis, from a patient treated with antithyroid drugs. The source is a man aged 18 to 35 with Graves disease. The CDR3 runs from the conserved cysteine through the conserved F or W. The order of the fields is clone size, V gene, D gene, J gene, CDR3 protein, CDR3 DNA. D genes are given only for firm matches. Not every row has a clone size; where given, it reads once, few, many or a size class.

>many|TRBV12-3/TRBV12-4|-|TRBJ1-5
CASSLEGPLSGNQPQHF
TGTGCCAGCAGTTTAGAGGGGCCGCTCTCCGGTAATCAGCCCCAGCATTTT
>-|TRBV2|-|TRBJ1-5
CASSASGNVNQPQHF
TGTGCCAGCAGTGCTTCGGGGAACGTCAATCAGCCCCAGCATTTT
>many|TRBV29-1|-|TRBJ2-1
CSSGFYNEQFF
TGCAGCTCGGGGTTCTACAATGAGCAGTTCTTC
>-|TRBV30|TRBD1|TRBJ2-2
CAWSLDRSGELFF
TGTGCCTGGAGTCTGGACAGGTCCGGGGAGCTGTTTTTT
>many|TRBV2|TRBD1|TRBJ1-4
CASRTGRNEKLFF
TGTGCCAGCCGGACAGGGCGGAATGAAAAACTGTTTTTT
>many|TRBV12-3/TRBV12-4|TRBD1|TRBJ1-1
CASSGQGSNTEAFF
TGTGCCAGCAGCGGACAGGGGTCGAACACTGAAGCTTTCTTT
>many|TRBV20-1|TRBD2|TRBJ2-7
CSARGAADETSRVLEQYF
TGCAGTGCTAGAGGGGCCGCCGATGAGACTAGCAGGGTCCTCGAGCAGTACTTC
>few|TRBV20-1|-|TRBJ2-1
CSATSGGSGYNEQFF
TGCAGTGCGACCTCCGGGGGCTCGGGGTACAATGAGCAGTTCTTC
>few|TRBV18|-|TRBJ2-6
CASSPLAVSGANVLTF
TGTGCCAGCTCACCCCTCGCCGTCTCTGGGGCCAACGTCCTGACTTTC
>-|TRBV24-1|TRBD2|TRBJ2-3
CATSDPGGSTDTQYF
TGTGCCACCAGTGATCCCGGGGGGAGCACAGATACGCAGTATTTT
>many|TRBV12-3/TRBV12-4|-|TRBJ2-7
CASSLGANEQYF
TGTGCCAGCAGTTTGGGTGCCAACGAGCAGTACTTC
>many|TRBV30|-|TRBJ2-1
CAWSVLSRRASYNEQFF
TGTGCCTGGAGTGTACTATCGAGGCGGGCCTCCTACAATGAGCAGTTCTTC
>many|TRBV28|-|TRBJ2-7
CASRDGSSYEQYF
TGTGCCAGCCGGGACGGGAGCTCCTACGAGCAGTACTTC
>few|TRBV20-1|-|TRBJ1-1
CSAMQGGMNTEAFF
TGCAGTGCTATGCAGGGAGGCATGAACACTGAAGCTTTCTTT
>-|TRBV9|-|TRBJ1-2
CASSVAGSYTF
TGTGCCAGCAGCGTAGCCGGGAGCTACACCTTC
>many|TRBV7-9|TRBD1|TRBJ1-4
CASSSGQGVEKLFF
TGTGCCAGCAGCTCAGGACAGGGGGTTGAAAAACTGTTTTTT
>many|TRBV27|TRBD1|TRBJ1-2
CASSLSRSGGAFGYTF
TGTGCCAGCAGTTTATCCCGTTCAGGGGGCGCCTTTGGCTACACCTTC
>few|TRBV25-1|TRBD1|TRBJ2-2
CASSEHEGTGTGGVGGELFF
TGTGCCAGCAGTGAACACGAGGGGACCGGGACAGGGGGCGTAGGCGGGGAGCTGTTTTTT
>many|TRBV11-2|TRBD2|TRBJ2-5
CASRWEGNSIRETQYF
TGTGCCAGCAGATGGGAGGGGAATAGTATCAGAGAGACCCAGTACTTC
>-|TRBV5-5|-|TRBJ2-7
CASSNGGSYEQYF
TGTGCCAGCAGCAATGGGGGGTCCTACGAGCAGTACTTC
>many|TRBV30|-|TRBJ1-1
CAWSTAWNTEAFF
TGTGCCTGGAGTACCGCGTGGAACACTGAAGCTTTCTTT
>-|TRBV7-8|TRBD2|TRBJ2-7
CASSQDPGLAGDEQYF
TGTGCCAGCAGCCAAGATCCAGGGCTAGCGGGAGACGAGCAGTACTTC
>-|TRBV29-1|-|TRBJ1-2
CSAGREINYGYTF
TGCAGCGCTGGACGGGAGATTAACTATGGCTACACCTTC
>-|TRBV20-1|-|TRBJ1-1
CSTPDSLNTEAFF
TGCAGTACCCCGGACAGCTTGAACACTGAAGCTTTCTTT
>many|TRBV12-3/TRBV12-4|-|TRBJ2-3
CASSFPDRSTDTQYF
TGTGCCAGCAGTTTCCCCGATCGTAGCACAGATACGCAGTATTTT
>-|TRBV7-8|TRBD2|TRBJ2-3
CASSLGSSGTDTQYF
TGTGCCAGCAGCTTAGGCTCTAGCGGGACAGATACGCAGTATTTT
>few|TRBV13|-|TRBJ2-3
CATQGDTQYF
TGTGCCACCCAGGGGGATACGCAGTATTTT
>many|TRBV11-2|TRBD2|TRBJ2-7
CASSFSRGAYEQYF
TGTGCCAGCAGCTTTAGCCGGGGGGCCTACGAGCAGTACTTC
>many|TRBV7-9|-|TRBJ1-1
CASSLSLNTEAFF
TGTGCCAGCAGCCTCAGCCTGAACACTGAAGCTTTCTTT
>few|TRBV5-1|TRBD2|TRBJ2-5
CASSFSGRQETQYF
TGCGCCAGCAGCTTCAGCGGGAGACAAGAGACCCAGTACTTC
>-|TRBV18|TRBD1|TRBJ1-2
CASSPNRGARDYGYTF
TGTGCCAGCTCCCCGAACAGGGGGGCCCGCGACTATGGCTACACCTTC
>many|TRBV11-1|-|TRBJ2-7
CASSAYSYEQYF
TGTGCCAGCAGCGCATACTCCTACGAGCAGTACTTC
>many|TRBV5-1|TRBD1|TRBJ1-1
CASSSDRGAEAFF
TGCGCCAGCAGCTCGGACAGGGGCGCGGAGGCTTTCTTT
>-|TRBV4-1|TRBD1|TRBJ1-1
CASSQAGQGTDTEAFF
TGCGCCAGCAGCCAAGCGGGACAGGGGACGGACACTGAAGCTTTCTTT
>many|TRBV6-2/TRBV6-3|-|TRBJ2-3
CASSYRGTHSPTDTQYF
TGTGCCAGCAGTTACCGGGGAACCCATTCCCCTACAGATACGCAGTATTTT
>-|TRBV27|-|TRBJ1-1
CASSSGLQGAFF
TGTGCCAGCAGTTCGGGTCTCCAAGGAGCTTTCTTT
>many|TRBV12-3/TRBV12-4|-|TRBJ2-7
CASTPGLNYEQYF
TGTGCCAGCACCCCAGGGCTGAACTACGAGCAGTACTTC
>-|TRBV13|-|TRBJ2-3
CASSFQRGTDTQYF
TGTGCCAGCAGCTTTCAACGCGGGACAGATACGCAGTATTTT
>many|TRBV2|-|TRBJ2-1
CASSQYRDQTYNEQFF
TGTGCCAGCAGTCAATACCGGGACCAGACCTACAATGAGCAGTTCTTC
>-|TRBV27|-|TRBJ1-6
CASSPRLPSPLHF
TGTGCCAGCAGTCCCCGACTTCCATCACCCCTCCACTTT
>many|TRBV19|TRBD2|TRBJ2-1
CASSKAGSSYNEQFF
TGTGCCAGCAGTAAAGCGGGAAGCTCCTACAATGAGCAGTTCTTC
>-|TRBV30|-|TRBJ1-4
CAWSAGVRDPNEKLFF
TGTGCCTGGAGTGCCGGGGTCAGGGATCCTAATGAAAAACTGTTTTTT
>many|TRBV19|-|TRBJ2-1
CASTPLGAAEVAYNEQFF
TGTGCCAGTACCCCATTGGGAGCAGCGGAGGTCGCATACAATGAGCAGTTCTTC
>many|TRBV27|TRBD2|TRBJ2-1
CASSRTSGSLDEQFF
TGTGCCAGCAGTCGGACTAGCGGGAGTCTGGATGAGCAGTTCTTC
>many|TRBV7-8|-|TRBJ1-3
CASSLGGSSGNTIYF
TGTGCCAGCAGCTTAGGCGGATCCTCTGGAAACACCATATATTTT
>many|TRBV2|-|TRBJ2-7
CASTRDSNYEQYF
TGTGCCAGCACGAGGGACTCAAACTACGAGCAGTACTTC
>many|TRBV18|-|TRBJ2-3
CASSPPTASTDTQYF
TGTGCCAGCTCACCACCCACAGCGTCCACAGATACGCAGTATTTT
>-|TRBV5-1|TRBD2|TRBJ2-1
CASSLARLAVYNEQFF
TGCGCCAGCAGCTTGGCTCGACTAGCGGTCTACAATGAGCAGTTCTTC
>few|TRBV2|-|TRBJ2-3
CASISRAGGTQYF
TGTGCCAGCATCTCAAGGGCTGGCGGGACGCAGTATTTT
>many|TRBV28|-|TRBJ2-3
CASSLYTQYF
TGTGCCAGCAGTTTATATACGCAGTATTTT
>many|TRBV6-2/TRBV6-3|-|TRBJ1-5
CASREGGGGNQPQHF
TGTGCCAGCAGGGAAGGGGGAGGGGGCAATCAGCCCCAGCATTTT
>-|TRBV5-4|-|TRBJ1-1
CASSFPAGGPEAFF
TGTGCCAGCAGCTTTCCTGCCGGGGGACCTGAAGCTTTCTTT
>few|TRBV20-1|TRBD1|TRBJ1-6
CSGTGGPNSPLHF
TGCAGTGGGACAGGGGGCCCTAATTCACCCCTCCACTTT
>-|TRBV4-1|-|TRBJ2-2
CASSPGPAGPTGELFF
TGCGCCAGCAGCCCCGGCCCGGCGGGACCCACCGGGGAGCTGTTTTTT
>many|TRBV20-1|-|TRBJ2-5
CSALGRGAETQYF
TGCAGTGCTCTTGGTCGCGGGGCAGAGACCCAGTACTTC
>few|TRBV5-1|-|TRBJ2-3
CASSVQRLTDTQYF
TGCGCCAGCAGCGTCCAGCGGCTCACAGATACGCAGTATTTT
>few|TRBV5-5|-|TRBJ2-1
CASSLEGTSSYNEQFF
TGTGCCAGCAGCTTGGAAGGGACCTCTTCCTACAATGAGCAGTTCTTC
>many|TRBV6-2/TRBV6-3|-|TRBJ1-5
CASRSQGTSQPQHF
TGTGCCAGCAGATCCCAGGGGACTAGTCAGCCCCAGCATTTT
>many|TRBV7-6|-|TRBJ2-1
CASSLEANKDVEQFF
TGTGCCAGCAGCTTAGAAGCTAATAAGGACGTTGAGCAGTTCTTC